This TCR beta chain appears in the sequencing data of a study of cytomegalovirus exposure and HLA in healthy donors. General observations from the study: A later analysis showed HLA-associated TCR beta chains outstripping equally common others in clonal expansion. Follow-up analysis later connected one missense variant in DCLRE1C with trimming of TCR beta V- and J-genes. Because they were indistinguishable, some V segments, including TRBV6-2 and TRBV6-3, were excluded. Earlier analysis yielded a pattern in which most TCR beta V segments were productive about 90% or about 30% of the time.

On this clone: Its target is unknown.

J was trimmed by 1 base and V by 5 bases; bases with no gene match: 2. Germline V gene lookup returns CDR1 SGHRS and CDR2 YFSETQ. This CDR3 spans 14 amino acids. Primers: 60 Vbeta forward and 13 Jbeta reverse. Clones were read by immunoSEQ multiplex PCR, and TCRdb kept only the in-frame ones, dropping some. The data contain roughly 130,000 clones, 80% to 85% of them singletons. The rearrangement links TRBV5-1 to TRBJ2-5; TRBD2 agrees at 10 bases. Sequenced material: PBMCs. The sequence derives from a male donor in good health and CMV-seropositive. The CDR3 sequence: CASSLAGVQETQYF. CDR3 in DNA: TGCGCCAGCAGTCTAGCGGGAGTCCAAGAGACCCAGTACTTC.